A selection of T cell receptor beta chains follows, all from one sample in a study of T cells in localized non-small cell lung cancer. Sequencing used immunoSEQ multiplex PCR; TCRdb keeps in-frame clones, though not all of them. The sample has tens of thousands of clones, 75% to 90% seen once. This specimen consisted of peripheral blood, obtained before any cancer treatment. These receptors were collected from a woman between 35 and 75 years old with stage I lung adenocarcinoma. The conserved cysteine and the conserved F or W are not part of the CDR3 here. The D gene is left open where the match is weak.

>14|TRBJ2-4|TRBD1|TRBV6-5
ASSYSSGQGKNIQY
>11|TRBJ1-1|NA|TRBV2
ASSDTGNTEAF
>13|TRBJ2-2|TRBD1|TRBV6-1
ASREGTGNTGELF
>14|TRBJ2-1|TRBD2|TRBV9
ASSPWGAGGVNEQF
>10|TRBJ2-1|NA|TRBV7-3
ASSLGSNEQF
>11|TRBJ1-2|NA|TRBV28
ASRPDRSYGYT
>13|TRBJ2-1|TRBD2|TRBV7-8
ASSLLLAGGLEQF
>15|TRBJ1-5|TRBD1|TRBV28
ASSSPGTGDSNQPQH
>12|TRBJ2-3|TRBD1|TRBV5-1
ASSLGGGADTQY
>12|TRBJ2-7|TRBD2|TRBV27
ASSLSGGPDEQY
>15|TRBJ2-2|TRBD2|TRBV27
ASAQLAGGRRLGELF
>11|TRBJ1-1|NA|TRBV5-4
ASSLFAGTEAF
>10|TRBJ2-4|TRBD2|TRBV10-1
ASSESGRAQY
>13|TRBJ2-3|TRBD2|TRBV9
ASSVSGVSTDTQY
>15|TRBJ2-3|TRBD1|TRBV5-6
ASSLKTGAYFTDTQY
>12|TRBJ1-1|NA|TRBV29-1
SVEDPLGATEAF
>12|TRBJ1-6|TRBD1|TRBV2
ASSGGQGNSPLH
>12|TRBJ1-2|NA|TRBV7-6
ASSFPPSNYGYT
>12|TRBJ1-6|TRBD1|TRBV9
ASSRTGNNSPLH
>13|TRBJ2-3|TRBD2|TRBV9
ASSVAGGGADTQY
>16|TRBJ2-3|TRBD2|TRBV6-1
ASSEVEGLGTSTDTQY
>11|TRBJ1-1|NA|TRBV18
ASSLDKITEAF
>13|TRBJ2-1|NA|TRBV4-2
ASSQLRGAYNEQF
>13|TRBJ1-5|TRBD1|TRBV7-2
ASSSDRGLGQPQH